This T cell receptor (beta chain) was recorded in a study of blood T cells in healthy people across ages. Details on this clonotype: The antigen remains undetermined. The junction does not match germline at one end; this may be a read error.

Alongside a J-beta primer mix, a sample-barcoded 5' primer served in a second PCR lasting 7 to 11 cycles. Via MiXCR, TCRdb re-called the 5' RACE reads, giving one row per CDR3 protein. The sample lists more than 500,000 distinct CDR3 sequences, 25% to 30% seen once, with under 20% in the top ten. Study-wide findings and caveats: Roughly linear age-related decline in beta diversity appeared, significant by age about 40.

The CDR3 totals 15 residues. Germline CDR1 reads SGHKS; CDR2 reads YYEKEE (reference sequence). The V call is TRBV5-5, the J call TRBJ2-2; 8 bases fit TRBD1. The clonotype originates from a woman in her sixties or seventies in good health. The sequencing sample was made of blood. The CDR3 is CASSSGQGKTEELFF. CDR3 coding DNA: TGTGCCAGCAGCTCTGGACAGGGAAAAACCGAGGAGCTGTTTTTT.